The rows below give T cell receptor beta chains drawn from one sample of a study of blood T cell repertoires in COVID-19. Sequencing was performed with immunoSEQ multiplex PCR; in TCRdb, only in-frame clones are kept and a portion is missing. The profile shows around 300,000 clones, roughly 90% of them singletons. Sequenced input: PBMCs or T cells enriched from blood (not recorded which). Every receptor here comes from a middle-aged woman who had recovered from COVID-19. Each CDR3 is given without its conserved first and last residue. The D gene is left open where the match is weak. Expanded clones get a size class; other rows say once, few or many, or leave the size out.

CDR3aa,j_gene,v_gene,abundance,d_gene
ASSRGLSYNSPLH,TRBJ1-6,TRBV27,.,.
ASSLGSVNYGYT,TRBJ1-2,TRBV5-4,.,.
ASSAQGLLNNEQF,TRBJ2-1,TRBV7-3,.,.
ASSIQGARTEAF,TRBJ1-1,TRBV5-4,.,TRBD1
AGPSRRGGYT,TRBJ1-2,TRBV30,.,.
ASSETGRYGYT,TRBJ1-2,TRBV2,.,.
ASSPLGTSGTYDNEQF,TRBJ2-1,TRBV27,.,TRBD2
ASSQIIRYNEQF,TRBJ2-1,TRBV4-1,.,.
SASRLSGGAGEQF,TRBJ2-1,TRBV20-1,.,TRBD2
ASSFTGSSNEQF,TRBJ2-1,TRBV5-1,.,.
ASMNRADGYT,TRBJ1-2,TRBV25-1,.,.
ASSPGQTNTEAF,TRBJ1-1,TRBV6-5,few,.
ASSTDRVLNSGANVLT,TRBJ2-6,TRBV18,few,TRBD1
AHRRGLNEQF,TRBJ2-1,TRBV30,.,.
ASSLSPGQPQH,TRBJ1-5,TRBV5-6,.,.
ASTKAGTGDMNTEAF,TRBJ1-1,TRBV5-1,.,TRBD1
ASSRTGTGSYEQY,TRBJ2-7,TRBV6-5,.,TRBD1
ASSVGRLTTEAF,TRBJ1-1,TRBV9,.,.
ASSLGPRSGGMNTEAF,TRBJ1-1,TRBV5-1,.,.
SVYDRANTEAF,TRBJ1-1,TRBV29-1,once,TRBD1
ATSRDGLPYGYT,TRBJ1-2,TRBV15,.,.
ASSQRRRVGYNEQF,TRBJ2-1,TRBV3-1/TRBV3-2,.,.
ASSWNSAGNTDTQY,TRBJ2-3,TRBV7-2,.,TRBD2
ASSSADRGRQDTQY,TRBJ2-3,TRBV5-4,.,TRBD1
ASSVAEGRGNTGELF,TRBJ2-2,TRBV9,.,.
ASRGTAGKPQH,TRBJ1-5,TRBV12-3/TRBV12-4,.,.
ASSMGQGYGYT,TRBJ1-2,TRBV6-5,few,TRBD1
ATYNPGLRGTDEQF,TRBJ2-1,TRBV15,once,.